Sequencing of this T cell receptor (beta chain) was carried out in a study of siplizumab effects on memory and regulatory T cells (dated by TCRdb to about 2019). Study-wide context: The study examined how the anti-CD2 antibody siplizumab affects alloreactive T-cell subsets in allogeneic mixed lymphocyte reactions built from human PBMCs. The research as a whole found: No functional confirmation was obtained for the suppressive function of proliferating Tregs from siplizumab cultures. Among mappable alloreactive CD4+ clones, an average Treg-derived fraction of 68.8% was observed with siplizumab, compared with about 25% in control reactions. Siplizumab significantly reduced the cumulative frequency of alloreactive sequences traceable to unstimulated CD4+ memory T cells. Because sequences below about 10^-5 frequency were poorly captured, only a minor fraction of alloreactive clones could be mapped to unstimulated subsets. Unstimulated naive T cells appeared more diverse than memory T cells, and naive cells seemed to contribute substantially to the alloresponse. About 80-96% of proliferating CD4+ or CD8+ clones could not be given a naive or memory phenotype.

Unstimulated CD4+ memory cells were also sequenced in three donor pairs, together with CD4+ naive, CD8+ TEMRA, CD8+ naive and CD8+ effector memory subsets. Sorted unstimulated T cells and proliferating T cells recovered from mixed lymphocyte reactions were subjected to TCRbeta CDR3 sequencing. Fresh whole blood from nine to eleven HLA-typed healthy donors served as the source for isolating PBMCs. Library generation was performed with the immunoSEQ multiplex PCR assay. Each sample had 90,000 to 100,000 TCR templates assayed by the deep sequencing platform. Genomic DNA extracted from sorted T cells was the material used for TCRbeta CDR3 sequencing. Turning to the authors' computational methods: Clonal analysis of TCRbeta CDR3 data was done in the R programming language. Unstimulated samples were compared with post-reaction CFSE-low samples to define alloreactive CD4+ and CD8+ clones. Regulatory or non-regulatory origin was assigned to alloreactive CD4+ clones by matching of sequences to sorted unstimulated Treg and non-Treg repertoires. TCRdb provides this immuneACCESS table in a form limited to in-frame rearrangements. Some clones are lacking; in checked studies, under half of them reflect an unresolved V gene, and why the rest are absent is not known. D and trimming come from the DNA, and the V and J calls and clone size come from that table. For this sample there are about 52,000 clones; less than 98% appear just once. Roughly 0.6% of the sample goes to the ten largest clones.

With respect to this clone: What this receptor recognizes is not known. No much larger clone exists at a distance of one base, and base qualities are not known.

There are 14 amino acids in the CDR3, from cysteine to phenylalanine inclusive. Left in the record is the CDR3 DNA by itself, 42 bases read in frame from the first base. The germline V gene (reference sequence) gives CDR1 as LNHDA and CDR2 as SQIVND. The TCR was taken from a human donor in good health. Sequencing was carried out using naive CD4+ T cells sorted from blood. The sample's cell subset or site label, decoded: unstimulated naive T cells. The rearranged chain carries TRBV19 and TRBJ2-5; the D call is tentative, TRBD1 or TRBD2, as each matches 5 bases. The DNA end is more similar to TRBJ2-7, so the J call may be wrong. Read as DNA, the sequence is TGTGCCAGTAGCCCAGGGACGTCTGTATACGAGCAGTACTTC. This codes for CASSPGTSVYEQYF.